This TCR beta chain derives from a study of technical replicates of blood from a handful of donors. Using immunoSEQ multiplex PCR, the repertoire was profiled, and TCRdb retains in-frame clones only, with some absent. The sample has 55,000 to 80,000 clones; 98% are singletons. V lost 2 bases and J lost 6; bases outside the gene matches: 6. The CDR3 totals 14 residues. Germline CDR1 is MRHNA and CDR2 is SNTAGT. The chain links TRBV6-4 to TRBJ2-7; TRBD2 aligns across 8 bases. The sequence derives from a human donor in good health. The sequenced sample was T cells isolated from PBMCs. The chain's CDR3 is CASSDTGLASEQYF. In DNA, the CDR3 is TGTGCCAGCAGTGACACCGGACTAGCAAGCGAGCAGTACTTC.